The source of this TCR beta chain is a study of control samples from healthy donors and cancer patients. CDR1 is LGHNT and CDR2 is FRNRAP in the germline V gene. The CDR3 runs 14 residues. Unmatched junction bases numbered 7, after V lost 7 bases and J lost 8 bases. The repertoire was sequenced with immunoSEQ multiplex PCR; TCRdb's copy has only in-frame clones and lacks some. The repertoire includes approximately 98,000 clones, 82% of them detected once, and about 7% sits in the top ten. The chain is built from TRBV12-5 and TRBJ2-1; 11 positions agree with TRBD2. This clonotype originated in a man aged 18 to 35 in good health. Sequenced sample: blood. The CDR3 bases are TGTGCTAGTGACTTAGCGGGGGGGTACCATGAGCAGTTCTTC. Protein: CASDLAGGYHEQFF.